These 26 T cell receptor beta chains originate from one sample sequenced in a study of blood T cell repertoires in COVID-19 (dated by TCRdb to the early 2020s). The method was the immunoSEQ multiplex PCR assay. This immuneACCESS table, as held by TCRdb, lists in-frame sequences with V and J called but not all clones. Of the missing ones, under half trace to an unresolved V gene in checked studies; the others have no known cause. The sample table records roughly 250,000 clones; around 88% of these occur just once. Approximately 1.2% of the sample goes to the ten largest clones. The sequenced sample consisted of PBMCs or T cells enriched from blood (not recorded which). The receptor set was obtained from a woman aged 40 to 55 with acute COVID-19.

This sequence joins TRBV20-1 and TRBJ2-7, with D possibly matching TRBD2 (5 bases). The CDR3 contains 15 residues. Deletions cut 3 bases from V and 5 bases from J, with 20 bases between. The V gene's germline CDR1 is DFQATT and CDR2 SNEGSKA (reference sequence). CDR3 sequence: CSASSVSAGPDEQYF. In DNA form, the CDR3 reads TGCAGTGCTAGTAGCGTTTCGGCGGGCCCGGACGAGCAGTACTTC.

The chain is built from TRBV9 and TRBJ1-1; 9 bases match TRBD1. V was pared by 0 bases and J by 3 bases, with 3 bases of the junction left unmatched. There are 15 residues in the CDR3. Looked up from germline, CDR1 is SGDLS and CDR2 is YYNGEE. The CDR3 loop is CASSVARDRDTEAFF. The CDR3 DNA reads TGTGCCAGCAGCGTAGCCCGGGACAGGGACACTGAAGCTTTCTTT.

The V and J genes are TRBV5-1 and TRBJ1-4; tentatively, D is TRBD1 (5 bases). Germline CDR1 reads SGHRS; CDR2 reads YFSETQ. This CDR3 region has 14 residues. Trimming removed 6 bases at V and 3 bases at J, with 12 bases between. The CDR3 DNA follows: TGCGCCAGCACCCTAGACAGCCCTAATGAAAAACTGTTTTTT. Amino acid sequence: CASTLDSPNEKLFF.

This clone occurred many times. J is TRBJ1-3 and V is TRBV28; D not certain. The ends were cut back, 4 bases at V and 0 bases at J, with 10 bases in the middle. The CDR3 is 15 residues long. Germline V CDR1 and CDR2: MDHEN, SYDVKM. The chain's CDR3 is CASSSPQSSGNTIYF. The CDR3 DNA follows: TGTGCCAGCAGTTCCCCACAAAGCTCTGGAAACACCATATATTTT.

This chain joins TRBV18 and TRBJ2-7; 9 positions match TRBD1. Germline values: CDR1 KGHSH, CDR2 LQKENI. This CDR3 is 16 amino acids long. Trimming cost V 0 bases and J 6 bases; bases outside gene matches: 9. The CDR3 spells CASSPPKGQGPPEQYF. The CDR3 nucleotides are TGTGCCAGCTCACCACCGAAGGGACAGGGTCCCCCCGAGCAGTACTTC.

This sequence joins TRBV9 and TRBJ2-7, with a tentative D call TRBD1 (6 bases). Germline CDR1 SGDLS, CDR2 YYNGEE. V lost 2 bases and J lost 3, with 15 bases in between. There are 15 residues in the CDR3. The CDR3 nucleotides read TGTGCCAGCAGCGTTCAATCCACAGGGTTCTACGAGCAGTACTTC. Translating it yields CASSVQSTGFYEQYF.

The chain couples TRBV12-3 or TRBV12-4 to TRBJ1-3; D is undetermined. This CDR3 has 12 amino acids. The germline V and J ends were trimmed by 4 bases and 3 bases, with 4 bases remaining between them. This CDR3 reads CASSSNGNTIYF. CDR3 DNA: TGTGCCAGCAGTTCAAATGGAAACACCATATATTTT.

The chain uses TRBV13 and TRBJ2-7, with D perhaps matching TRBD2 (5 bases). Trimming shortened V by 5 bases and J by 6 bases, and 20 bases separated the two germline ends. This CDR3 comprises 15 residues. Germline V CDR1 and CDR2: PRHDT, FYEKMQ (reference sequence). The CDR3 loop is CASSPSGLAPGEQYF. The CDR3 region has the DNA TGTGCCAGCAGCCCCAGCGGTCTAGCTCCAGGCGAGCAGTACTTC. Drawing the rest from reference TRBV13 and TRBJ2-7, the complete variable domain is AAGVIQSPRHLIKEKRETATLKCYPIPRHDTVYWYQQGPGQDPQFLISFYEKMQSDKGSIPDRFSAQQFSDYHSELNMSSLELGDSALYFCASSPSGLAPGEQYFGPGTRLTVT.

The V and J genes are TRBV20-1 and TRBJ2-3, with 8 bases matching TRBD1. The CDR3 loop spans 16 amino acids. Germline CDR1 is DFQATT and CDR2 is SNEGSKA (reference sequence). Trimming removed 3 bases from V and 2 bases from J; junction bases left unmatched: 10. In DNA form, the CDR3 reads TGCAGTGCTAGTCCCCAAGACAGGGGAACCACAGATACGCAGTATTTT. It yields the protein CSASPQDRGTTDTQYF.

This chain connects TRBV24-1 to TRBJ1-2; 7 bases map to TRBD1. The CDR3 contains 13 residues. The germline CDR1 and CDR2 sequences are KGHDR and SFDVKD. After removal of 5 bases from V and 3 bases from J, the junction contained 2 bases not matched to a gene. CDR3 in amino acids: CATSGDSYYGYTF. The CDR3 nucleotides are TGTGCCACCAGTGGGGACAGCTACTATGGCTACACCTTC.

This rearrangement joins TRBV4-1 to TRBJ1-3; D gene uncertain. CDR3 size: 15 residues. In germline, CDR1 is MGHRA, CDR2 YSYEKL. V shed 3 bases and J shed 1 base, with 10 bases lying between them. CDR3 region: CASSHSQSSGNTIYF. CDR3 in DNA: TGCGCCAGCAGCCATTCACAGAGTTCTGGAAACACCATATATTTT.

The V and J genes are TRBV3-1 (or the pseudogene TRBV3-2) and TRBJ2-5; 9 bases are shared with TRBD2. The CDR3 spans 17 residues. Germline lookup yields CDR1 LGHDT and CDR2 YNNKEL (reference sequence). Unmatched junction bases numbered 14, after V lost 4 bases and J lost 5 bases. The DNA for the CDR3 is TGTGCCAGCAGCCGGAGTAGCGGGAGTCTGAGATCGGAGACCCAGTACTTC. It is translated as CASSRSSGSLRSETQYF.

Written as DNA, the CDR3 is TGTGCCAGCGAGTCTAGCGGGAGGCTATACAATGAGCAGTTCTTC. Translating it yields CASESSGRLYNEQFF. The chain joins TRBV27 to TRBJ2-1, with TRBD2 matching 11 bases. The CDR3 length is 15 residues. V lost 8 bases and J lost 4; bases outside the gene matches: 7. The germline CDR1 and CDR2 sequences are MNHEY and SMNVEV (reference sequence).

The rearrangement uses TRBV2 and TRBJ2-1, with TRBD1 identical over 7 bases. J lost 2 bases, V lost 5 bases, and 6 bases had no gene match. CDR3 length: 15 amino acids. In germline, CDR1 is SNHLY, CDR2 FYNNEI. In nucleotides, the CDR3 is TGTGCCAGCAGTATAGACAGGGAAGCCTACAATGAGCAGTTCTTC. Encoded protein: CASSIDREAYNEQFF.

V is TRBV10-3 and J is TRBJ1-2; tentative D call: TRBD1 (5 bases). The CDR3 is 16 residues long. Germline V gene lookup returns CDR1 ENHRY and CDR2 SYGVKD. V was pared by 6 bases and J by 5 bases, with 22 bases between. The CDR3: CAISGQAAGMGYGYTF. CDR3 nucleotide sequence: TGTGCCATCAGCGGACAAGCCGCGGGGATGGGGTATGGCTACACCTTC.

CDR3 DNA sequence: TGCGCCAGCAGCCAACCCTTCAGCGGGGATCGTCGGGATGAGCAGTTCTTC. Encoded protein: CASSQPFSGDRRDEQFF. The gene calls are TRBV4-1 and TRBJ2-1; TRBD2 matches at 7 bases. The CDR3 runs to 17 residues. V dropped 2 bases and J dropped 8; count of bases not matched to a gene: 15. CDR1 is MGHRA and CDR2 is YSYEKL in the germline V gene.

The CDR3 region has the DNA TGTGCCATCAGTGTAGGGACAGGGTCCCACGAGCAGTACGTC. Protein: CAISVGTGSHEQYV. This rearrangement joins TRBV10-3 to TRBJ2-7; 9 nucleotides agree with TRBD1. The CDR3 runs to 14 residues. CDR1 and CDR2 from the germline V gene are ENHRY and SYGVKD. With V trimmed by 4 bases and J by 5 bases, 6 bases remained unmatched.

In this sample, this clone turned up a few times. CDR3 in DNA: TGTGCCAGCAGCTTAGAACAGGGGAACACCGGGGAGCTGTTTTTT. Protein: CASSLEQGNTGELFF. This sequence joins TRBV11-3 and TRBJ2-2; D is perhaps TRBD1 (6 bases). CDR1 and CDR2 from the germline V gene are SGHNT and YENEEA. CDR3 length: 15 residues. V was pared by 0 bases and J by 1 base, with 6 bases between.

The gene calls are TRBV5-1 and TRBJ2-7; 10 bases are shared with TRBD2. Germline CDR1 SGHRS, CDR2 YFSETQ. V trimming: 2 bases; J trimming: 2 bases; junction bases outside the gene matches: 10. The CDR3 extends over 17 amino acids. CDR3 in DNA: TGCGCCAGCAGCTTAAGGAGCGGGAGGGACCCCCCCTACGAGCAGTACTTC. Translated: CASSLRSGRDPPYEQYF. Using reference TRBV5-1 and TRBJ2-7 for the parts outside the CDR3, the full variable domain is KAGVTQTPRYLIKTRGQQVTLSCSPISGHRSVSWYQQTPGQGLQFLFEYFSETQRNKGNFPGRFSGRQFSNSRSEMNVSTLELGDSALYLCASSLRSGRDPPYEQYFGPGTRLTVT.

For the CDR3, the DNA is TGTGCCAGCAGTCCAGGGGTCACCCAGTACTTC. Amino acids: CASSPGVTQYF. The chain uses TRBV6-2 or TRBV6-3 and TRBJ2-5; maybe TRBD1 (6 bases). This CDR3 contains 11 residues. V gave up 5 bases and J gave up 8 bases, with 9 bases separating them. Per germline, CDR1 MNHEY and CDR2 SVGEGT.

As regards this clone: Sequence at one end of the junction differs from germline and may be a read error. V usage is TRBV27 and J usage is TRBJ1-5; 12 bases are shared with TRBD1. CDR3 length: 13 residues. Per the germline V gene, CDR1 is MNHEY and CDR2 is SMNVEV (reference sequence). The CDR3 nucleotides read TGTGCCAGCAGTAGGGACAGGGGGCGGCCCTTGAATTTT. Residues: CASSRDRGRPLNF.

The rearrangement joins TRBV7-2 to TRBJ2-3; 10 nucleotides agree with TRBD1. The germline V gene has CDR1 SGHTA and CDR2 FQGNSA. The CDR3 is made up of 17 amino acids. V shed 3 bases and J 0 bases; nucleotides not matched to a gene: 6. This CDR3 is CASSFGDRGASTDTQYF. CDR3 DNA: TGTGCCAGCAGCTTTGGGGACAGGGGAGCTAGCACAGATACGCAGTATTTT.

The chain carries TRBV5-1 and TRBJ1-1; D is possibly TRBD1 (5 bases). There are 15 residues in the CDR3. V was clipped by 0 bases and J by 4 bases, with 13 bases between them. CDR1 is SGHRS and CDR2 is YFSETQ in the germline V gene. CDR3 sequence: CASSLVSGQGTEAFF. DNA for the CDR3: TGCGCCAGCAGCTTGGTGTCCGGGCAGGGCACTGAAGCTTTCTTT.

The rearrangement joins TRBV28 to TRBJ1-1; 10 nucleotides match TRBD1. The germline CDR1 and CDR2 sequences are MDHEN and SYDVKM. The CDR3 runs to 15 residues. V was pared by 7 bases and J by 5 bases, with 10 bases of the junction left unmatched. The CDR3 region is CASTPGQGRRTEAFF. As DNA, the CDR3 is TGTGCCAGCACCCCGGGACAGGGGCGTCGGACTGAAGCTTTCTTT.

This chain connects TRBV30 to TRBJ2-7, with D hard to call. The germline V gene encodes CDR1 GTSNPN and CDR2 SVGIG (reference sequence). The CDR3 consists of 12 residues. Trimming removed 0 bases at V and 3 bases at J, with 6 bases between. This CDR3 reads CAWSVTRYEQYF. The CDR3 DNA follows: TGTGCCTGGAGTGTAACGCGCTACGAGCAGTACTTC.

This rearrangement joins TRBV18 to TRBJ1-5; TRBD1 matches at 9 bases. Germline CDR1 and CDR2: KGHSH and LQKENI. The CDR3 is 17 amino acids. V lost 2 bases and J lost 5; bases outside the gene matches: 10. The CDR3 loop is CASSPAGVQGADQPQHF. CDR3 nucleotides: TGTGCCAGCTCACCAGCGGGGGTACAGGGGGCAGATCAGCCCCAGCATTTT.